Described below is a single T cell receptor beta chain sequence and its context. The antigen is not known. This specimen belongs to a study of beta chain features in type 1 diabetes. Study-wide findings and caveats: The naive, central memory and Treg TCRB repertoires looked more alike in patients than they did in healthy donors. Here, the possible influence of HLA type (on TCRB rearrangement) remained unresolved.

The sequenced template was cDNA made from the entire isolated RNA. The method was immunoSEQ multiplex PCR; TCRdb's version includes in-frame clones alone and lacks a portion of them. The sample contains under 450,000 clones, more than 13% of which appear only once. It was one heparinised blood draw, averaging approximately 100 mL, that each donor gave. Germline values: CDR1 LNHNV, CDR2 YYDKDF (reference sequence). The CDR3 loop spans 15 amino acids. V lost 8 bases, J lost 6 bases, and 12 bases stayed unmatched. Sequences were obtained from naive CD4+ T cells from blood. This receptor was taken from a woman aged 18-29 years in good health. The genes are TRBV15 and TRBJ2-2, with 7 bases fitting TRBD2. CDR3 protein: CATRGEWEGSGELFF. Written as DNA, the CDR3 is TGTGCCACCCGGGGAGAGTGGGAGGGATCCGGGGAGCTGTTTTTT. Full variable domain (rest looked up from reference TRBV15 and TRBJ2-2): DAMVIQNPRYQVTQFGKPVTLSCSQTLNHNVMYWYQQKSSQAPKLLFHYYDKDFNNEADTPDNFQSRRPNTSFCFLDIRSPGLGDTAMYLCATRGEWEGSGELFFGEGSRLTVL.